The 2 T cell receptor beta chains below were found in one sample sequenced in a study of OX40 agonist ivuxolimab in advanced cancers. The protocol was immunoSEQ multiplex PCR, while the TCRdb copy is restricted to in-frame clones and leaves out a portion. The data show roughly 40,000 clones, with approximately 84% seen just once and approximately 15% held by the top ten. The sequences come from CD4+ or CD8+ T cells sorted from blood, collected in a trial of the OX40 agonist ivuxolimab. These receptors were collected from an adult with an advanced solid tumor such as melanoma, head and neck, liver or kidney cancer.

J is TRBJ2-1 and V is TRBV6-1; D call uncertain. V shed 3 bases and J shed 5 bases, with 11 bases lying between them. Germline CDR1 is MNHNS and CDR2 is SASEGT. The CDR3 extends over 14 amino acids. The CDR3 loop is CASSDSEEHNEQFF. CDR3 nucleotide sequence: TGTGCCAGCAGTGATTCAGAGGAGCACAATGAGCAGTTCTTC.

CDR3 sequence: CASSVEGTGAYEQYF. The CDR3 region has the DNA TGTGCCAGCAGCGTAGAAGGGACAGGGGCCTACGAGCAGTACTTC. The chain uses TRBV9 and TRBJ2-7; TRBD1 matches 10 bases. J gave up 2 bases and V 0 bases, and 2 bases lay outside the gene matches. This CDR3 has 15 residues. The germline V gene has CDR1 SGDLS and CDR2 YYNGEE.